Detailed here is one TCR beta chain. Its antigen is currently unknown. This specimen comes from a study of shared clonotypes between healthy human individuals. General study points: With few donors, the genetic and exposure-history diversity represented was limited. Sampling was confined to blood; repertoires within tissues likely differ.

The CDR3 is 12 residues long. CDR1 and CDR2 (germline): SEHNR, FQNEAQ (reference sequence). The V end lost 5 bases, the J end lost 8 bases, and 12 bases lay between the germline ends. Study processing details: ImmunoSEQ only sent back junction sequences with no quality scores, so filtering was done differently. The data were produced by immunoSEQ multiplex PCR, yet TCRdb's version contains in-frame clones alone and is incomplete. From that table come the V and J calls and clone size; the DNA was used to work out D and trimming. The data contain about 510,000 clones, 75% to 80% of them singletons. The specimen was PBMCs. The chain has TRBV7-9 and TRBJ1-1; D is unresolved. This receptor was obtained from a woman aged 40 to 50 in good health. Some clones in this sample may be carry-over from other donors' samples. CDR3 sequence: CASSPVGTEAFF. CDR3 sequence (DNA): TGTGCCAGCAGCCCCGTCGGTACCGAAGCTTTCTTT.